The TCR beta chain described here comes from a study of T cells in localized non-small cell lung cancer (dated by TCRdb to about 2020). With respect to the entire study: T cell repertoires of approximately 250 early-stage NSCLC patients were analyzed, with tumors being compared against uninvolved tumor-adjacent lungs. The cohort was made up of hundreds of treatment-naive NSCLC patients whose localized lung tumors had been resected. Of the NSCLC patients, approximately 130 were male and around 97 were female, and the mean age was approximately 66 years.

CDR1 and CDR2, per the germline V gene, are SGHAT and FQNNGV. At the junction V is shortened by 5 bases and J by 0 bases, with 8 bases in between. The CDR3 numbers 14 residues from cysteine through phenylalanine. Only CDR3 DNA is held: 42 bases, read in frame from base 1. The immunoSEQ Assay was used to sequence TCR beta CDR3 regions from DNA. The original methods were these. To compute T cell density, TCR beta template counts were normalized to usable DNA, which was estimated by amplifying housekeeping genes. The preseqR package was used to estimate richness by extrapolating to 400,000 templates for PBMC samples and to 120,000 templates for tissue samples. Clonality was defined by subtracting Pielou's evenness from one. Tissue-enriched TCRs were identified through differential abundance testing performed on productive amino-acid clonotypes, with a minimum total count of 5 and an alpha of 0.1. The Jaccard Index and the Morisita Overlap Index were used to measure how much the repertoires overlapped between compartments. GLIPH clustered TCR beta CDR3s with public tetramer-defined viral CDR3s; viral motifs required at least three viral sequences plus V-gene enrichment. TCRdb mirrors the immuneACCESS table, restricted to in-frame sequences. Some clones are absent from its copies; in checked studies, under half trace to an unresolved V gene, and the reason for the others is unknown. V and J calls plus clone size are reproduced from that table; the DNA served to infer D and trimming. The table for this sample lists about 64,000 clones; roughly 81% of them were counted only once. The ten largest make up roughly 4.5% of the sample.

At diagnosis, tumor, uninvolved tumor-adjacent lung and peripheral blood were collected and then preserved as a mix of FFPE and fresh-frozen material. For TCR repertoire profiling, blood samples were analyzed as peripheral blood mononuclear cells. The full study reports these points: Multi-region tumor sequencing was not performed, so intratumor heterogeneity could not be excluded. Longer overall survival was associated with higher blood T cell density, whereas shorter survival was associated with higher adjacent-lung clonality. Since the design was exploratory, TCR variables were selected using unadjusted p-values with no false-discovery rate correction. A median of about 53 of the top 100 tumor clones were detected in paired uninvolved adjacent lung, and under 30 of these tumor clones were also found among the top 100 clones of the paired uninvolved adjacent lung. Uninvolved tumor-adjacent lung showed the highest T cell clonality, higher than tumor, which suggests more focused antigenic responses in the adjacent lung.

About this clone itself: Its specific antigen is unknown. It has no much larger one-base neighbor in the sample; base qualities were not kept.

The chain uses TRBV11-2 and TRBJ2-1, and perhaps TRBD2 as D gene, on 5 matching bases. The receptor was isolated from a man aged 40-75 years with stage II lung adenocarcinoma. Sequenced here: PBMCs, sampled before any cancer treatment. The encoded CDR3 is CASSLGGSYNEQFF. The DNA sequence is TGTGCCAGCAGCCTCGGAGGCTCCTACAATGAGCAGTTCTTC.